This T cell receptor (beta chain) was found in a study of blood T cell repertoires in COVID-19. In the study overall: Sample material is recorded as cDNA or gDNA derived from T cells, B-cell-depleted T cells, or PBMCs.

Original methodology: Cell counts per sample came from amplifying reference gene primers. Sequencing was performed with immunoSEQ multiplex PCR; in TCRdb, only in-frame clones are kept and a portion is missing. Clonal size and the V and J genes are those of that table, whereas D and trimming came from the DNA. The repertoire has under 450,000 clones, around 88% of them found once; the top ten carry about 7.1%. V lost 1 base, J lost 13 bases, and 16 bases lay in between. CDR3 size: 14 residues. Looked up from germline, CDR1 is SGHVS and CDR2 is FQNEAQ. The TCR comes from an older woman with COVID-19, enrolled during active disease. The sample consisted of peripheral blood. The J gene is TRBJ2-2, the V gene TRBV7-8, with D perhaps TRBD2 (5 bases). CDR3 DNA: TGTGCCAGCAGCTTAGGGTTTTTTGATGCGGGGCTGTTTTTT. Its protein product is CASSLGFFDAGLFF.